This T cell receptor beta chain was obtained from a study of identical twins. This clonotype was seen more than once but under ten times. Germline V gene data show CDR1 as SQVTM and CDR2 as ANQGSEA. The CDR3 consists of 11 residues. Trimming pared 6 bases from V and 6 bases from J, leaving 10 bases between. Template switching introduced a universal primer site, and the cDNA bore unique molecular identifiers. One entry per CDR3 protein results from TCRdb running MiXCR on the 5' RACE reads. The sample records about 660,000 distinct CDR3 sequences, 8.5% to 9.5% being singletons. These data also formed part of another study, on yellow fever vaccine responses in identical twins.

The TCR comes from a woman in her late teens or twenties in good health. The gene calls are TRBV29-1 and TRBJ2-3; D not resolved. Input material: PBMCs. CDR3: CSVRPGDTQYF. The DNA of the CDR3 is TGCAGCGTGCGTCCTGGCGATACGCAGTATTTT.